This entry is about one TCR beta chain. The data are from a study of fetal regulatory T cell absence and autoimmunity. The data were produced by immunoSEQ multiplex PCR, yet TCRdb's version contains in-frame clones alone and is incomplete. The table records 95,000 or so clones, approximately 75% of them present only once. The junction had 5 bases not matched to a gene; V was cut back by 5 bases and J by 1 base. The CDR3 contains 15 residues. Germline-derived CDR1 and CDR2 are MNHNY and SVGAGI (reference sequence). The TCR was taken from a male donor with IPEX syndrome. The rearrangement links TRBV6-6 to TRBJ2-3; 8 bases fit TRBD2. Sequencing was done on a sample of pancreas tissue. The CDR3, as DNA: TGTGCCAGCAGTCGTACTAGCGGAGGCACAGATACGCAGTATTTT. Translating gives CASSRTSGGTDTQYF.